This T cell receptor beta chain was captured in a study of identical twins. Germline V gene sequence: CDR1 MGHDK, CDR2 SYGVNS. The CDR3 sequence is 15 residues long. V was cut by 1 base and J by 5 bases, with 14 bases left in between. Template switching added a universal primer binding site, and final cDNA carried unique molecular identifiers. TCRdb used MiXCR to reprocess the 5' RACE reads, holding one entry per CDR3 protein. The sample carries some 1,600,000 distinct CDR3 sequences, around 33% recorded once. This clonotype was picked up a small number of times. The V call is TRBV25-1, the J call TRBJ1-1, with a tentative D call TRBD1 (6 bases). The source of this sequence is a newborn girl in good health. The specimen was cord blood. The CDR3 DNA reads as TGTGCCAGCAGTGAATCATTACAGGGTCCGACTGAAGCTTTCTTT. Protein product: CASSESLQGPTEAFF.